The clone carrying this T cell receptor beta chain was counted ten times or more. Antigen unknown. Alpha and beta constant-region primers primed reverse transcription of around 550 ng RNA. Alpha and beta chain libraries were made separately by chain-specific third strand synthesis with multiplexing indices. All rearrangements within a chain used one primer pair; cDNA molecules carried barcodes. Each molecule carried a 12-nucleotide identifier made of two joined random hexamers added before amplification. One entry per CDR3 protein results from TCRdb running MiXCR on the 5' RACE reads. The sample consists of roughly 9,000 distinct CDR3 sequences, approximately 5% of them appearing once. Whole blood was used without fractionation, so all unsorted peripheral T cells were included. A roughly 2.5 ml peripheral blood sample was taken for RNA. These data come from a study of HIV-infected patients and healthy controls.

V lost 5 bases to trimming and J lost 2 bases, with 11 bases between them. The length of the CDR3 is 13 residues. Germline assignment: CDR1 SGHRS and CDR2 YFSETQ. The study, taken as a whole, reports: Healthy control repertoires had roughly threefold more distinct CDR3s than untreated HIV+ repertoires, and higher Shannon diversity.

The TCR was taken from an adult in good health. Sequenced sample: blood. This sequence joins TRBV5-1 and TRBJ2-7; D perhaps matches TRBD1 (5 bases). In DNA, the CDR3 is TGCGCCAGCAGAGACAGCGAACCCTACGAGCAGTACTTC. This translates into CASRDSEPYEQYF.